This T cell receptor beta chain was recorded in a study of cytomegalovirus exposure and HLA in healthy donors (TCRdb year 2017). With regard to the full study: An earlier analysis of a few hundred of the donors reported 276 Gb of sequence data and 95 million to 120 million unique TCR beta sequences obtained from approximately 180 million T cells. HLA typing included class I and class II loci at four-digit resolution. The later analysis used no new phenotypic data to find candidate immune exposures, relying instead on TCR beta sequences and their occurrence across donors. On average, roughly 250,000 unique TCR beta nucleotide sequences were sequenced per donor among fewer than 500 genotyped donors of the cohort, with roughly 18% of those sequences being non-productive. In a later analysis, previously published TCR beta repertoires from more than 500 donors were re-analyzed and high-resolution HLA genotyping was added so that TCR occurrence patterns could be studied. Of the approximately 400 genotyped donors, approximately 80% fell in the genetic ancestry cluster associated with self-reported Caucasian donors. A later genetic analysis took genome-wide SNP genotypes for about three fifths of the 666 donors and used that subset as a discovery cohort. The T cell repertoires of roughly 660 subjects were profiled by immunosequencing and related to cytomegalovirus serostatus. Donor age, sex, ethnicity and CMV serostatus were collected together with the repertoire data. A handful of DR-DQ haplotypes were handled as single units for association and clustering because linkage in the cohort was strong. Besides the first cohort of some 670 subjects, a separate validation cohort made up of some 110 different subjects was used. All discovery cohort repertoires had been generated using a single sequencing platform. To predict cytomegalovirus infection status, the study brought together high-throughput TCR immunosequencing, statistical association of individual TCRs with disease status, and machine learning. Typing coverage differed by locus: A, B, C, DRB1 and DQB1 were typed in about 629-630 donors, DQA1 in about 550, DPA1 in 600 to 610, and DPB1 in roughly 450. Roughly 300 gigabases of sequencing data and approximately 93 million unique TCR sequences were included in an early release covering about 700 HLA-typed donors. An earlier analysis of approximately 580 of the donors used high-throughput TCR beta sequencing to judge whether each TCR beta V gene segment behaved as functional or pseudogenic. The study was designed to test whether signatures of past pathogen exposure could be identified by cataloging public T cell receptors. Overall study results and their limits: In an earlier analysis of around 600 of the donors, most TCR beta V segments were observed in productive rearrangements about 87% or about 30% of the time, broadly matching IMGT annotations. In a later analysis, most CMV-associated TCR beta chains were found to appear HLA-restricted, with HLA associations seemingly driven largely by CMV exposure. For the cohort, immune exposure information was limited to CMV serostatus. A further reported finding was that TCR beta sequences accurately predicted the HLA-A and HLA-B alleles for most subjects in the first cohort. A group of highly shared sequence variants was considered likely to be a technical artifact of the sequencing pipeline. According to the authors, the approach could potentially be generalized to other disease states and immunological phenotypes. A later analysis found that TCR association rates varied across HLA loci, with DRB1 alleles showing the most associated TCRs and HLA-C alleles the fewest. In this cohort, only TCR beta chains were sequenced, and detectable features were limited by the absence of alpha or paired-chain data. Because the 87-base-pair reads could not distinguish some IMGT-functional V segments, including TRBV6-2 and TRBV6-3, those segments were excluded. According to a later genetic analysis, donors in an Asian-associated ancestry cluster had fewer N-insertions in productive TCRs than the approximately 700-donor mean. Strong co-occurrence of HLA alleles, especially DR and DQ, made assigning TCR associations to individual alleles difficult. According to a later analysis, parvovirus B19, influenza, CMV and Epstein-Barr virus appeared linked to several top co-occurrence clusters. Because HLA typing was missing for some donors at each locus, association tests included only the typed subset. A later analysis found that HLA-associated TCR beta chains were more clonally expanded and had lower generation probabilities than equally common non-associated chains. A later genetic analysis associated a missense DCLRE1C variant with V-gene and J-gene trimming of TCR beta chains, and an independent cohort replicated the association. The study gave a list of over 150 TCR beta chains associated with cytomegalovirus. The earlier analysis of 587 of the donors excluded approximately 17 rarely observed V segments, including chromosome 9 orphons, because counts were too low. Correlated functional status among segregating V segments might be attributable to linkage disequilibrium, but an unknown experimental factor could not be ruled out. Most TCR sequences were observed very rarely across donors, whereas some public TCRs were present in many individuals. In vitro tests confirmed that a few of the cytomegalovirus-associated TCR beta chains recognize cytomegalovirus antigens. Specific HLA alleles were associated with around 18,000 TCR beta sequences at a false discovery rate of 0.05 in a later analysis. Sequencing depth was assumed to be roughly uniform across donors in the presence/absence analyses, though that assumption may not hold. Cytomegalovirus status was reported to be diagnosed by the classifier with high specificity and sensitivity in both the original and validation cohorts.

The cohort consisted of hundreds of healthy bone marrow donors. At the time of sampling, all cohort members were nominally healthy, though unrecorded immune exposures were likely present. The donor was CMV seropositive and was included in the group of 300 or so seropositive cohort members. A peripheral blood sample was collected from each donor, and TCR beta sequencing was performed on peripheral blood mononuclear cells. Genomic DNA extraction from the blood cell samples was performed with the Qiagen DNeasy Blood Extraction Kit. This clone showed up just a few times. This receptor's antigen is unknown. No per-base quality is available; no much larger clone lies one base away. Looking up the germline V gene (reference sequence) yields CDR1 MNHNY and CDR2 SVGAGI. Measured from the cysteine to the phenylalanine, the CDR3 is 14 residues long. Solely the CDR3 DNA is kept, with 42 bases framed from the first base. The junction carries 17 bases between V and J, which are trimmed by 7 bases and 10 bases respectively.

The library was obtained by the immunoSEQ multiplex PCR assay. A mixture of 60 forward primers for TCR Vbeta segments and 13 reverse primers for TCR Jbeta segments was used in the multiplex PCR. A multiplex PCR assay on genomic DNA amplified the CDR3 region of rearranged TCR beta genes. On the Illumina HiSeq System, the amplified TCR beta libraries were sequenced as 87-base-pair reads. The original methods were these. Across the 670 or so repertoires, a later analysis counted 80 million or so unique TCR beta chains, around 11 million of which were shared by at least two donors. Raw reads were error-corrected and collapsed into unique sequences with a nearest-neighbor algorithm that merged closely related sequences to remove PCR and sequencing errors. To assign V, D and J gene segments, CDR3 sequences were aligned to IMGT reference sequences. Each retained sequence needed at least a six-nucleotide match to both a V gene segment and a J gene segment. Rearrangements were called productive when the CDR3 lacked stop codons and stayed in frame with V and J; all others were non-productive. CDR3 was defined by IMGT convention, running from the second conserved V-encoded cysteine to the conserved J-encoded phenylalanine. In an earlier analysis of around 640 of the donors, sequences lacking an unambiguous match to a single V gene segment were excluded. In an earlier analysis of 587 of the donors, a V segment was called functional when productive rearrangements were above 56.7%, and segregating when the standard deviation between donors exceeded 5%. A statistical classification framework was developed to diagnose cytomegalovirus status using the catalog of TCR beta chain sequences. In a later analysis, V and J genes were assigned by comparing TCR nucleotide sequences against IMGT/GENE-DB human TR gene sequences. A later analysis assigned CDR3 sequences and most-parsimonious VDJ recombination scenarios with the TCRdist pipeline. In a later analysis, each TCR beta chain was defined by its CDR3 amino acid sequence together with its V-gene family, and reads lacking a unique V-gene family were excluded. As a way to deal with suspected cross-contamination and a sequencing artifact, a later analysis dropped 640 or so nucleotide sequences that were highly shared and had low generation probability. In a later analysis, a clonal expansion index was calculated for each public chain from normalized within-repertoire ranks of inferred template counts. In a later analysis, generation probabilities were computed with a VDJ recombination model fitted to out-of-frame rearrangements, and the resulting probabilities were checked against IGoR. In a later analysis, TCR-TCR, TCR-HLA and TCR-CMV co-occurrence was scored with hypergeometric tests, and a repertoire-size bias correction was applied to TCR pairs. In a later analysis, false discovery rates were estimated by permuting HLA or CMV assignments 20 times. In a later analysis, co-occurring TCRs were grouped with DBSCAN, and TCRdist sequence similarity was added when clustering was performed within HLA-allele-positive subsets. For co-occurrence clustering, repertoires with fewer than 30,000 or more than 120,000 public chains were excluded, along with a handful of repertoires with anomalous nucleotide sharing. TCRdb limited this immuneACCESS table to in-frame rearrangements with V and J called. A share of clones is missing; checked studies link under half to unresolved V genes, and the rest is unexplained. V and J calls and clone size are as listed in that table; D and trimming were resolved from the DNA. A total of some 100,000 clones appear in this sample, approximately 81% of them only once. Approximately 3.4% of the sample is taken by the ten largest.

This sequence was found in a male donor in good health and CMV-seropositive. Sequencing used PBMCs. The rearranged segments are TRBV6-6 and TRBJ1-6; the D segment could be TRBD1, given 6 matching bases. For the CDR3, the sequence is CASTQGQSGSPLHF. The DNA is TGTGCCAGCACCCAGGGACAATCAGGGTCACCCCTCCACTTT.